This TCR beta chain was sequenced for a study of response to subunit inactivated influenza vaccine. Points on this clonotype: The antigen is not known. Given a much more abundant clone one base away, this may be a read error.

Germline CDR1 is SGHRS and CDR2 is YFSETQ. The J segment lost 8 bases and the V segment lost 1 base, leaving 11 bases of the junction unmatched. The CDR3 loop spans 16 amino acids. Overall study results and limits: A suggestion made by the authors is that each seasonal influenza vaccination recruits few new T cells.

From the RT-PCR reads, TCRdb called clonotypes with MiXCR, one entry per CDR3 protein. Here the sample spans about 540,000 distinct CDR3 sequences, under 30% being singletons. This same sample was also taken into another study, of T cells expressing NK-cell markers. That work contributes: What made the TCR beta cDNA was 5'RACE template switching with UMIs. Sorted CD3+CD56+NKG2C+, CD3+CD56+NKG2C- and CD3+CD56-NKG2C+ T-cell subsets were beta-chain profiled.

The TCR sequence derives from a man aged 50-60 years who received an inactivated influenza vaccine. The sample in question was CD4+ T cells sorted from PBMCs, obtained about 12 days after vaccination. J is TRBJ2-3 and V is TRBV5-1; 9 bases match TRBD2. CDR3 DNA sequence: TGCGCCAGCAGCTTGCTTAAACTAGCGGGCCCAGTTACGCAGTATTTT. Encoded protein: CASSLLKLAGPVTQYF. Looking up the rest from reference TRBV5-1 and TRBJ2-3 gives the full variable domain: KAGVTQTPRYLIKTRGQQVTLSCSPISGHRSVSWYQQTPGQGLQFLFEYFSETQRNKGNFPGRFSGRQFSNSRSEMNVSTLELGDSALYLCASSLLKLAGPVTQYFGPGTRLTVL.